This T cell receptor (beta chain) appears in the sequencing data of a study of cytomegalovirus exposure and HLA in healthy donors (dated by TCRdb to about 2017). General notes on the study: A later analysis indicated that the 110 or so validation repertoires were generated on the platform also employed for the roughly 650 repertoires of the first cohort. Besides the first cohort of around 700 subjects, a separate validation cohort made up of roughly 130 different subjects was used. The study aimed to test whether cataloging public T cell receptors could reveal signatures of past pathogen exposure. The study combined high-throughput TCR immunosequencing, statistical association of individual TCRs with disease status, and machine learning to predict cytomegalovirus infection status. Overall results and qualifications from the work: The authors suggested that the approach could potentially be generalized to other disease states and immunological phenotypes. Of the cluster scores, 94% were above 0 in a later analysis, which found that TCRs clustered in the first cohort also tended to co-occur in the approximately 120 validation repertoires. Three of the identified cytomegalovirus-associated TCR beta chains were confirmed in vitro to be specific for cytomegalovirus antigens. A later analysis had no HLA typing for the validation cohort, so co-occurrence there was scored across all 130 or so repertoires. While some public TCRs were present in many individuals, most TCR sequences turned up only very rarely across donors. In both the original and validation cohorts, the classifier was reported to diagnose cytomegalovirus status with high specificity and sensitivity. A total of 150 or so TCR beta chains were listed by the study as associated with cytomegalovirus.

The library was obtained by the immunoSEQ multiplex PCR assay. In the authors' own workflow: A statistical classification framework was built to diagnose cytomegalovirus status from the catalog of TCR beta chain sequences. In TCRdb, the immuneACCESS table is reduced to in-frame sequences with V and J assigned. These tables do not hold every clone; where another copy was compared, an unresolved V gene accounts for under half, and the others remain unexplained. The V and J calls and clone size were taken over from that table, and D and trimming were inferred from the DNA. The sample profile shows 90,000 or so clones; 85% of them were found once. Of the sample, approximately 22% falls within the top ten clones. Separate from the roughly 650-subject first cohort, the validation cohort of roughly 110 subjects was the group to which the donors belonged. As concerns this clone: Its antigen specificity is not known. Base qualities were left out, and no much larger clone turns up one base away.

At the junction V is shortened by 6 bases and J by 4 bases, with 9 bases in between. In the germline V gene (reference sequence), CDR1 corresponds to MNHEY and CDR2 to SMNVEV. The CDR3 runs 12 residues from the cysteine to the phenylalanine. Here the CDR3 DNA is all that survives: 36 bases in frame from base 1. This TCR was sampled from a young man in good health and CMV-seropositive. The rearrangement combines TRBV27 with TRBJ1-2; possibly the D gene is TRBD1, per 6 matching bases. Sequencing was carried out using PBMCs. The CDR3 corresponds to CASRGDIYGYTF. Read as DNA, the sequence is TGTGCCAGCAGGGGGGACATCTATGGCTACACCTTC.